The 16 T cell receptor beta chains given below trace back to one sample, sequenced in a study of naive and memory T cell subsets listed by TCRdb under 2017. The library was produced with UMI-ligation and nested PCR. The listed sequencing device is Illumina MiSeq. Four rounds of PCR, run with the SP2 primer together with nested alpha and beta constant region primers, were used to amplify the ligated cDNA. TCRdb reanalyzed the raw reads on its own, using fastp at Q25 for trimming and MiXCR for clone calling, and kept in-frame beta chains. When rows share a CDR3 protein, they turn into one entry using the most common DNA and genes. The sample table shows more than 25,000 distinct CDR3 sequences, and under 6.5% are seen once. The top ten constitute 7.4% of the sample. The study reported a robust and sensitive protocol to amplify, sequence and analyze TCRs, based on 3' ligation of a UMI-containing oligonucleotide to TCR cDNA.

Sequences were obtained from blood. The source is an adult in good health.

On this clonotype itself: A read error is possible here, since a much larger clone lies one base away. V is TRBV29-1 and J is TRBJ1-4, with TRBD1 as a possible D gene (5 bases). This CDR3 has 11 residues. Germline V gives CDR1 SQVTM, CDR2 ANQGSEA. Here the CDR3 reads CIVEAGTELFF. The CDR3 DNA reads as TGCATCGTCGAAGCCGGGACCGAACTGTTTTTT.

This clonotype was seen many times. The chain combines TRBV29-1 with TRBJ1-1, with D hard to call. The CDR3 covers 8 residues. Between the trimmed V and J ends, which lost 7 bases and 8 bases, there was a span of 5 bases. CDR1 is SQVTM, CDR2 ANQGSEA, per germline. CDR3 sequence: CSAQEAFF. The CDR3 DNA is TGCAGCGCCCAAGAAGCTTTCTTT.

As to this clonotype: Mismatch with germline at one junction end may stem from a read error. V gene TRBV5-1 combines with J gene TRBJ2-1; TRBD2 agrees at 11 bases. CDR1 is SGHRS and CDR2 is YFSETQ in the germline V gene. There are 16 residues in the CDR3. CDR3 bases: TGCGCCAGCAGCTTGATGACTAGCGGGGCTTACAATAAGCAGTTCTTC. Translated: CASSLMTSGAYNKQFF.

This clonotype has a count of ten or more. The V call is TRBV2, the J call TRBJ2-3, with D uncertain. V was trimmed by 10 bases and J by 2 bases, leaving 22 bases between them. The length of the CDR3 is 16 residues. CDR1 is SNHLY and CDR2 is FYNNEI in the germline V gene. The CDR3 spells CAIAVRANLLTDTQYF. The CDR3 DNA reads as TGTGCCATAGCAGTCCGGGCCAATCTTCTCACAGATACGCAGTATTTT.

This clonotype was found many times. The chain carries TRBV28 and TRBJ2-7; TRBD2 matches 8 bases. Looked up from germline, CDR1 is MDHEN and CDR2 is SYDVKM. This CDR3 has 14 amino acids. The junction had 3 bases not matched to a gene; V was cut back by 4 bases and J by 1 base. The CDR3 region has the DNA TGTGCCAGCAGTTCGGGGGGGACGTCCTACGAGCAGTACTTC. Its protein product is CASSSGGTSYEQYF.

At least ten counts were recorded for this clonotype. This chain joins TRBV4-1 and TRBJ2-3; 7 bases align to TRBD1. V lost 1 base and J lost 4; bases outside the gene matches: 5. CDR1 and CDR2 from the germline V gene are MGHRA and YSYEKL. The CDR3 covers 15 residues. The CDR3 sequence is CASSQAHRGSDTQYF. The CDR3 region has the DNA TGCGCCAGCAGCCAAGCTCACAGGGGTTCAGATACGCAGTATTTT.

This clonotype was picked up many times. The gene calls are TRBV27 and TRBJ2-5; D not resolved. Germline V gene sequence: CDR1 MNHEY, CDR2 SMNVEV (reference sequence). V was clipped by 4 bases and J by 1 base, with 7 bases between them. The CDR3 extends over 13 amino acids. The CDR3 loop reads CASSSASQETQYF. For the CDR3, the DNA is TGTGCCAGCAGTTCCGCGTCCCAAGAGACCCAGTACTTC.

This clonotype occurred many times. This chain uses TRBV29-1 with TRBJ2-5; TRBD2 agrees at 8 bases. The V gene end was trimmed by 7 bases and the J gene end by 2 bases; junction bases not matched to a gene: 6. The CDR3 is 13 amino acids. The germline V gene has CDR1 SQVTM and CDR2 ANQGSEA. The CDR3: CSARLALQETQYF. CDR3 DNA: TGCAGCGCCCGACTAGCGCTACAAGAGACCCAGTACTTC.

This clonotype was detected ten times or more. The rearrangement uses TRBV20-1 and TRBJ1-4, with unresolved D. Trimming pared 0 bases from V and 4 bases from J, leaving 9 bases between. The CDR3 is made up of 14 amino acids. Germline loops: CDR1 DFQATT, CDR2 SNEGSKA (reference sequence). CDR3 region: CSARDKRDNEKLFF. Written as DNA, the CDR3 is TGCAGTGCTAGAGATAAAAGGGATAATGAAAAACTGTTTTTT.

This clonotype was counted ten times or more. The chain recombines TRBV3-1 with TRBJ2-7; either TRBD1 or TRBD2 may fit D (5 bases each). Trimming took 11 bases from V and 3 from J, leaving 20 bases between them. Per the germline V gene, CDR1 is LGHDT and CDR2 is YNNKEL (reference sequence). The CDR3 has 14 amino acids. CDR3 coding DNA: TGTGCCTCCCACGCAGGGACGGCTGTCTACGAGCAGTACTTC. This codes for CASHAGTAVYEQYF.

This clonotype was recorded at least ten times. The rearrangement uses TRBV4-2 and TRBJ2-1; 10 bases are a match to TRBD2. CDR3 length equals 16 residues. J was trimmed by 4 bases and V by 0 bases; bases with no gene match: 3. Germline CDR1 LGHNA, CDR2 YNFKEQ. CDR3 sequence: CASSQELAGGYNEQFF. The CDR3 nucleotides read TGTGCCAGCAGCCAAGAATTAGCGGGAGGATACAATGAGCAGTTCTTC.

This clonotype was counted at least ten times. This chain connects TRBV3-1 to TRBJ2-1, with 8 positions matching TRBD2. The CDR3 totals 15 residues. Trimming removed 5 bases from V and 7 bases from J; junction bases left unmatched: 10. The germline gives CDR1 LGHDT, CDR2 YNNKEL (reference sequence). The CDR3 reads CASSISGVPRNEQFF. CDR3 sequence (DNA): TGTGCCAGCAGCATTAGCGGGGTTCCCCGGAATGAGCAGTTCTTC.

This clonotype was seen at least ten times. The genes are TRBV7-2 and TRBJ1-5; no firm D call. This CDR3 has 13 residues. The germline V gene encodes CDR1 SGHTA and CDR2 FQGNSA. Deletions cut 5 bases from V and 4 bases from J, with 9 bases between. CDR3 in DNA: TGTGCCAGCAGCCCCGACCGAAATCAGCCCCAGCATTTT. Translation: CASSPDRNQPQHF.

This clonotype was seen at least ten times. This sequence joins TRBV29-1 and TRBJ1-1; a weak D match, TRBD1 (5 bases). The germline V and J ends were trimmed by 4 bases and 1 base, with 22 bases remaining between them. The CDR3 is made up of 17 amino acids. The germline V gene has CDR1 SQVTM and CDR2 ANQGSEA. This CDR3 reads CSVAQGSPRKANTEAFF. For the CDR3, the DNA is TGCAGCGTTGCTCAGGGTTCTCCGAGGAAGGCGAACACTGAAGCTTTCTTT.

In this sample, this clonotype turned up many times. This rearrangement joins TRBV7-6 to TRBJ2-7; TRBD1 matches at 7 bases. CDR3 length: 17 residues. CDR1 is SGHVS and CDR2 is FNYEAQ in the germline V gene. The junction had 9 bases not matched to a gene; V was cut back by 1 base and J by 0 bases. The CDR3 spells CASSLGRGQLSSYEQYF. The DNA for the CDR3 is TGTGCCAGCAGCTTAGGCCGGGGACAGCTGAGCTCCTACGAGCAGTACTTC.

The table lists this clonotype with many counts. The rearrangement uses TRBV29-1 and TRBJ1-1; D is uncertain. Germline-derived CDR1 and CDR2 are SQVTM and ANQGSEA. With 6 bases removed from V and 3 bases from J, the gap between germline ends came to 8 bases. The CDR3 loop spans 11 amino acids. CDR3 region: CSVIRDTEAFF. The DNA of the CDR3 is TGCAGCGTCATCCGGGACACTGAAGCTTTCTTT.